Shown below are 21 T cell receptor beta chains from a single sample sequenced in a study of spatial heterogeneity in lung cancer. TCRdb re-called the 5' RACE reads through MiXCR, storing one row per CDR3 protein. The sample lists thousands of distinct CDR3 sequences, 5% to 6% occurring once. As for time point: sample taken at primary tumor resection. Sequencing of whole RNA from tumor, nontumor lung or frozen PBMC involved no sorting. The sequenced sample was normal lung tissue next to the tumor, obtained at surgery. The receptors stem from a female donor with early-stage non-small cell lung cancer.

The chain carries TRBV12-3 or TRBV12-4 and TRBJ2-5; TRBD2 agrees at 7 bases. The CDR3 is 14 amino acids. V trimming: 2 bases; J trimming: 5 bases; junction bases outside the gene matches: 5. CDR3 sequence (DNA): TGTGCCAGCAGTTTATCCGGGGGGAGGGAGACCCAGTACTTC. Its translation is CASSLSGGRETQYF.

By share, this clonotype counts as medium-sized. This chain connects TRBV7-9 to TRBJ1-2, with D tentatively TRBD1 (5 bases). CDR3 length: 13 amino acids. Germline V gene lookup returns CDR1 SEHNR and CDR2 FQNEAQ (reference sequence). V was pared by 6 bases and J by 5 bases, with 13 bases between. The CDR3 reads CASREGVAYGYTF. DNA of the CDR3: TGTGCCAGCAGGGAAGGGGTGGCGTATGGCTACACCTTC.

Within the sample, this clonotype is medium-sized. V usage is TRBV7-2 and J usage is TRBJ2-3; no clear D gene. This CDR3 has 14 residues. Germline-derived CDR1 and CDR2 are SGHTA and FQGNSA. Trimming took off 3 bases at V and 0 bases at J, with 7 bases between the two ends. This chain's CDR3 is CASSFYSSTDTQYF. The CDR3 DNA reads as TGTGCCAGCAGCTTCTACTCTAGCACAGATACGCAGTATTTT.

Many counts were recorded for this clonotype. The V gene is TRBV5-6, the J gene TRBJ1-1; 10 nucleotides agree with TRBD1. The junction had 7 bases not matched to a gene; V was cut back by 6 bases and J by 2 bases. The germline CDR1 and CDR2 sequences are SGHDT and YYEEEE. The CDR3 runs to 15 residues. The CDR3: CASTGDRGRNTEAFF. DNA for the CDR3: TGTGCCAGCACCGGGGACAGGGGTAGAAACACTGAAGCTTTCTTT.

Many counts were recorded for this clonotype. The chain has TRBV9 and TRBJ1-1, with D perhaps matching TRBD1 (5 bases). Trimming left V 1 base short and J 2 bases short, with 12 bases between. Germline assignment: CDR1 SGDLS and CDR2 YYNGEE. This CDR3 contains 15 residues. The CDR3 DNA sequence: TGTGCCAGCAGCGTACTTGGGGGACCCAACACTGAAGCTTTCTTT. Protein: CASSVLGGPNTEAFF.

In its sample, this clonotype is large. The rearrangement links TRBV10-3 to TRBJ1-1; no clear D gene. Germline loops: CDR1 ENHRY, CDR2 SYGVKD. V lost 5 bases and J 0 bases, leaving 4 bases between the germline ends. CDR3 length: 12 amino acids. CDR3 in amino acids: CAISSLNTEAFF. CDR3 DNA: TGTGCCATCAGTAGTTTGAACACTGAAGCTTTCTTT.

The genes are TRBV15 and TRBJ1-4; 9 positions match TRBD1. This CDR3 is 17 amino acids long. Germline-derived CDR1 and CDR2 are LNHNV and YYDKDF (reference sequence). Germline trimming cut 5 bases from V and 1 base from J; bases unmatched to any gene: 8. CDR3 sequence: CATSPLPGQGTNEKLFF. The CDR3 region has the DNA TGTGCCACCAGCCCCCTGCCGGGACAGGGAACTAATGAAAAACTGTTTTTT.

This clonotype was observed many times. In nucleotides, the CDR3 is TGTGCCAGCAGCTTCGCCGGACTTGGTTCCACAGATACGCAGTATTTT. This encodes CASSFAGLGSTDTQYF. V usage is TRBV11-2 and J usage is TRBJ2-3; TRBD2 might be the D (5 bases). In germline, CDR1 is SGHAT, CDR2 FQNNGV. There are 16 residues in the CDR3. Trimming left V 3 bases short and J 2 bases short, with 15 bases between.

Within the sample, this clonotype is medium-sized. V gene TRBV20-1 combines with J gene TRBJ2-7; 8 bases align to TRBD2. The CDR3 runs to 14 residues. In germline, CDR1 is DFQATT, CDR2 SNEGSKA (reference sequence). The V gene end was trimmed by 5 bases and the J gene end by 4 bases; junction bases not matched to a gene: 10. Written as DNA, the CDR3 is TGCAGTGCTTCTACCGGGACTAGTGGGTACGAGCAGTACTTC. It encodes CSASTGTSGYEQYF.

This clonotype has at least ten counts. The chain couples TRBV5-1 to TRBJ2-5; unclear D gene. The germline CDR1 and CDR2 sequences are SGHRS and YFSETQ. V dropped 2 bases and J dropped 2 bases, with 4 bases sitting between them. The CDR3 runs to 12 residues. The CDR3 coding sequence is TGCGCCAGCAGCTTCCTTCAAGAGACCCAGTACTTC. Protein sequence: CASSFLQETQYF.

This clonotype is classed as medium-sized. This sequence joins TRBV28 and TRBJ1-5; no reliable D call. Germline CDR1 and CDR2: MDHEN and SYDVKM. V was clipped by 3 bases and J by 5 bases, with 8 bases between them. This CDR3 is built from 13 residues. Here the CDR3 DNA reads TGTGCCAGCAGTTTTGGGTTGGATCAGCCCCAGCATTTT. This codes for CASSFGLDQPQHF.

The chain combines TRBV7-3 with TRBJ2-1; TRBD2 matches at 10 bases. The length of the CDR3 is 14 residues. Germline CDR1 SGHTA, CDR2 FQGTGA. The V segment lost 6 bases and the J segment 10 bases; nucleotides outside the gene matches: 9. The CDR3 spells CASRPGTSEGEQFF. CDR3 bases: TGTGCCAGCAGACCCGGGACTAGCGAGGGGGAGCAGTTCTTC.

This clonotype is judged medium-sized. The V call is TRBV12-3 or TRBV12-4, the J call TRBJ1-2; D remains unclear. This CDR3 has 13 amino acids. V shed 6 bases and J shed 12 bases, with 20 bases lying between them. This chain's CDR3 is CASRADGSLLHTF. CDR3 in DNA: TGTGCCAGCAGGGCTGATGGCTCCCTACTCCACACCTTC.

This clonotype was recorded at least ten times. This chain joins TRBV29-1 and TRBJ2-3; 8 bases are a match to TRBD2. CDR1 SQVTM and CDR2 ANQGSEA come from the germline V gene. The CDR3 is made up of 15 amino acids. With V trimmed by 0 bases and J by 6 bases, 8 bases remained unmatched. The CDR3 protein is CSVEDLASGQDTQYF. DNA of the CDR3: TGCAGCGTTGAAGATTTGGCTAGCGGGCAGGATACGCAGTATTTT.

By frequency in the sample, this clonotype is medium-sized (0.01 to 0.1%). This chain connects TRBV20-1 to TRBJ2-5; TRBD2 aligns across 13 bases. Germline values: CDR1 DFQATT, CDR2 SNEGSKA (reference sequence). The CDR3 is made up of 15 amino acids. V lost 0 bases and J lost 3; bases outside the gene matches: 1. The CDR3 nucleotides read TGCAGTGCTAGAGATACTAGCGGGAGGGAAGAGACCCAGTACTTC. Protein: CSARDTSGREETQYF.

This clonotype came up many times. The chain links TRBV5-1 to TRBJ1-1; 7 bases match TRBD1. The germline CDR1 and CDR2 sequences are SGHRS and YFSETQ. The CDR3 sequence is 14 residues long. V lost 2 bases and J lost 1; bases outside the gene matches: 2. CDR3 coding DNA: TGCGCCAGCAGCTTAGACAGGGCGAACACTGAAGCTTTCTTT. Residues: CASSLDRANTEAFF.

Within the sample, this clonotype is medium-sized. CDR3 nucleotide sequence: TGCAGTGCACGGGGCGAAACAGGTTTCCTCAATGAAGCTTTCTTT. This translates into CSARGETGFLNEAFF. The rearrangement joins TRBV20-1 to TRBJ1-1, with a tentative D call TRBD1 (5 bases). With 6 bases removed from V and 7 bases from J, the gap between germline ends came to 24 bases. Germline CDR1 DFQATT, CDR2 SNEGSKA (reference sequence). The CDR3 contains 15 residues.

This clonotype was observed a single time. The chain combines TRBV7-9 with TRBJ1-6; no reliable D call. This CDR3 has 13 amino acids. Looked up from germline, CDR1 is SEHNR and CDR2 is FQNEAQ (reference sequence). Trimming stripped 1 base from V and 7 bases from J, with 5 bases between. The CDR3: CASSLDQNSPLHF. In DNA form, the CDR3 reads TGTGCCAGCAGCTTAGATCAAAATTCACCCCTCCACTTT.

This clonotype showed up many times. CDR3 sequence (DNA): TGTGCCAGCAGTTCAGTAAACTATGGCTACACCTTC. Amino acids: CASSSVNYGYTF. The chain uses TRBV2 and TRBJ1-2; no clear D. Germline values: CDR1 SNHLY, CDR2 FYNNEI. V was pared by 5 bases and J by 2 bases, with 6 bases between. This CDR3 region has 12 residues.

This clonotype was seen many times. This chain uses TRBV6-5 with TRBJ2-5; TRBD2 aligns across 12 bases. Germline V lookup: CDR1 MNHEY, CDR2 SVGAGI. With 5 bases clipped from V and 3 bases from J, the junction kept 4 bases outside the gene matches. This CDR3 has 15 residues. CDR3 nucleotides: TGTGCCAGCAGTCCCCGGACTAGCGGGAAAGAGACCCAGTACTTC. Residues: CASSPRTSGKETQYF.

This clonotype was picked up many times. The chain is built from TRBV5-1 and TRBJ1-2; 9 bases are a match to TRBD1. The CDR3 runs to 13 residues. Germline assignment: CDR1 SGHRS and CDR2 YFSETQ. The junction had 3 bases not matched to a gene; V was cut back by 2 bases and J by 7 bases. CDR3 residues: CASSFGTGSGYTF. CDR3 nucleotides: TGCGCCAGCAGCTTCGGGACAGGGAGTGGCTACACCTTC.